The present TCR beta chain was sequenced within a study of blood T cell repertoires in COVID-19. Study information: Acute and convalescent COVID-19 samples came from the United States, Italy and Spain. In each case, the material was cDNA or gDNA derived from T cells, B-cell-depleted T cells, or PBMCs.

V was clipped by 9 bases and J by 0 bases, with 10 bases between them. This CDR3 has 13 amino acids. Germline V CDR1 and CDR2: MNHEY, SVGAGI. Methods used by the authors: Estimation of nucleated cell counts was performed using reference gene primer amplification. The table came from immunoSEQ multiplex PCR; TCRdb's copy has only in-frame clones and leaves some out. V and J calls and clone size are as listed in that table; D and trimming were resolved from the DNA. The sample yields roughly 220,000 clones, roughly four fifths seen once. Recruited during active infection, patients (from Seattle) were subsequently followed longitudinally. This clone appeared once.

The rearrangement joins TRBV6-5 to TRBJ2-3; D is possibly TRBD1 (5 bases). Sequenced: peripheral blood. The source is a woman aged 80 or over with COVID-19, enrolled during active disease. The CDR3 protein is CASRTPSTDTQYF. The CDR3 coding sequence is TGTGCCAGTCGGACACCCAGCACAGATACGCAGTATTTT.